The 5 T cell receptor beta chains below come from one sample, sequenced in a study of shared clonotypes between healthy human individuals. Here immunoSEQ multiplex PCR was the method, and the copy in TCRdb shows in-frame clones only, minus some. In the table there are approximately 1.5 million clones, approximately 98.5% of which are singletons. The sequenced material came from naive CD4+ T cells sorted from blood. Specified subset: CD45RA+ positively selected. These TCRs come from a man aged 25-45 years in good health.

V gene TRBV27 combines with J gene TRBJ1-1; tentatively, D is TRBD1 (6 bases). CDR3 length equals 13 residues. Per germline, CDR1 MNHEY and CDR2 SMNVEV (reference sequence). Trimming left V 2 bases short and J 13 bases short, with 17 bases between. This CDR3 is CASSLPGGAVVFF. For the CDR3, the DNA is TGTGCCAGCAGTTTACCCGGGGGGGCGGTTGTTTTCTTT.

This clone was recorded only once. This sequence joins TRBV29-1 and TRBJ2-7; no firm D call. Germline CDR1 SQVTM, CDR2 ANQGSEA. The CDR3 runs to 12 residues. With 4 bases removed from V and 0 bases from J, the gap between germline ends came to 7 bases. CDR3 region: CSVGATSYEQYF. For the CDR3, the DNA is TGCAGCGTTGGGGCTACCTCCTACGAGCAGTACTTC.

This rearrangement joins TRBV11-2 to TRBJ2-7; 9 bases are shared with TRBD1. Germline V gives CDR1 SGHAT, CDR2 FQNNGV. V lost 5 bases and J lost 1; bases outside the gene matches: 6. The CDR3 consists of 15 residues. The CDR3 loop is CASSPRDRASYEQYF. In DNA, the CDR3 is TGTGCCAGCAGCCCAAGGGACAGGGCGTCCTACGAGCAGTACTTC.

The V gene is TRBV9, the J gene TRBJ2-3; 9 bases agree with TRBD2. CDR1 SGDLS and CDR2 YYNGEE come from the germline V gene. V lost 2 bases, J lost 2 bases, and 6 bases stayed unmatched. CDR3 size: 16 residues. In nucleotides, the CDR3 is TGTGCCAGCAGCGTTTGGACTAGCGTTCCCACAGATACGCAGTATTTT. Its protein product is CASSVWTSVPTDTQYF.

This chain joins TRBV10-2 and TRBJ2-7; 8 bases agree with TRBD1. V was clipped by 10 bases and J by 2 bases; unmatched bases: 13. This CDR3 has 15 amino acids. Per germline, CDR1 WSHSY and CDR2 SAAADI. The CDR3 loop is CATKGLRQGTYEQYF. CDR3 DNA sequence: TGCGCCACCAAAGGTCTAAGACAGGGGACCTACGAGCAGTACTTC.